This T cell receptor beta chain was sequenced in a study of shared clonotypes between healthy human individuals. Note on this clone: The same CDR3 arises from other DNA sequences in this sample as well.

Method: immunoSEQ multiplex PCR; TCRdb's copy keeps in-frame clones and lacks some. The repertoire has approximately 2.5 million clones, roughly 93% of them found once; the top ten carry about 0.38%. V gave up 2 bases and J gave up 5 bases, with 8 bases separating them. The CDR3 extends over 13 amino acids. Germline values: CDR1 SGHRS, CDR2 YFSETQ. Source material: naive CD4+ T cells from PBMCs. Subset indicated: CD45RA+ positively selected. This clonotype was sampled from a man between 18 and 29 years old in good health. Some clones in this sample may be carry-over from other donors' samples. V gene TRBV5-1 combines with J gene TRBJ1-5; the D is unclear. The CDR3 reads CASSFLGDQPQHF. The CDR3 DNA reads TGCGCCAGCAGCTTCTTGGGTGATCAGCCCCAGCATTTT.